These 21 T cell receptor beta chains came from one sample sequenced in a study of response to subunit inactivated influenza vaccine. A single record per CDR3 protein comes from TCRdb applying MiXCR to the RT-PCR reads. The repertoire holds about half a million distinct CDR3 sequences, about 25% seen once, with under 2.5% in the top ten. Here the sequenced sample was CD4+ T cells sorted from PBMCs, taken more than 4 days after vaccination. Every receptor here comes from a man aged 50-59 years who received an inactivated influenza vaccine.

The rearrangement uses TRBV27 and TRBJ2-1; 15 bases map to TRBD2. Germline values: CDR1 MNHEY, CDR2 SMNVEV (reference sequence). Trimming took 5 bases from V and 6 from J; bases not matched to a gene: 8. The CDR3 length is 17 residues. The DNA for the CDR3 is TGTGCCAGCAGTAGGACTAGCGGGAGGGCCGGACCCAATGAGCAGTTCTTC. This gives the protein CASSRTSGRAGPNEQFF.

In DNA form, the CDR3 reads TGTGCCAGCAGTGCTAGCGGGAGTTTTCTCAATGAGCAGTTCTTC. It codes for CASSASGSFLNEQFF. The chain couples TRBV2 to TRBJ2-1; 10 bases are shared with TRBD2. Trimming removed 4 bases from V and 6 bases from J; junction bases left unmatched: 6. Germline V gene data show CDR1 as SNHLY and CDR2 as FYNNEI. This CDR3 is built from 15 residues.

The chain uses TRBV20-1 and TRBJ1-3; D not certain. The germline V and J ends were trimmed by 0 bases and 4 bases, with 7 bases remaining between them. The CDR3 sequence is 13 residues long. The germline CDR1 and CDR2 sequences are DFQATT and SNEGSKA (reference sequence). Here the CDR3 reads CSARDPQGNTIYF. In DNA, the CDR3 is TGCAGTGCTAGAGATCCGCAGGGAAACACCATATATTTT.

The genes are TRBV25-1 and TRBJ2-5; D not resolved. Germline CDR1 reads MGHDK; CDR2 reads SYGVNS. The germline V and J ends were trimmed by 1 base and 3 bases, with 9 bases remaining between them. This CDR3 comprises 14 residues. Written as DNA, the CDR3 is TGTGCCAGCAGTGAATTCGACTCAAAAGAGACCCAGTACTTC. The encoded protein is CASSEFDSKETQYF.

This clonotype was recorded at least ten times. Compared with germline, one end of the junction differs, possibly owing to a read error. The gene calls are TRBV5-1 and TRBJ2-3; tentatively, D is TRBD1 (5 bases). This CDR3 is 15 amino acids long. Germline lookup yields CDR1 SGHRS and CDR2 YFSETQ. The CDR3 region is CASSPGQGGTDTQYF. The CDR3 region has the DNA TGTGCCAGCAGCCCCGGACAAGGGGGCACAGATACGCAGTATTTT.

Only a few counts were recorded for this clonotype. The genes are TRBV20-1 and TRBJ2-2; D is perhaps TRBD1 (6 bases). This CDR3 has 14 residues. The germline V gene has CDR1 DFQATT and CDR2 SNEGSKA (reference sequence). V lost 3 bases, J lost 4 bases, and 12 bases lay in between. Written as DNA, the CDR3 is TGCAGTGCTAGGGGGGCCCGCGGCACCGGGGAGCTGTTTTTT. This gives the protein CSARGARGTGELFF.

The rearrangement links TRBV24-1 to TRBJ2-1; 9 bases align to TRBD1. After removal of 0 bases from V and 7 bases from J, the junction contained 6 bases not matched to a gene. The germline CDR1 and CDR2 sequences are KGHDR and SFDVKD. CDR3 length: 16 amino acids. The CDR3 sequence: CATSDLSTGGINEQFF. Written as DNA, the CDR3 is TGTGCCACCAGTGATTTGTCGACAGGGGGAATTAATGAGCAGTTCTTC.

V and J are TRBV29-1 and TRBJ2-2; the D gene is possibly TRBD1 (6 bases). CDR3 length: 13 amino acids. Trimming left V 7 bases short and J 7 bases short, with 16 bases between. Germline V gives CDR1 SQVTM, CDR2 ANQGSEA. The CDR3, as DNA: TGCAGCGGAGGGACACCCGAACGCGGGGAGCTGTTTTTT. Its translation is CSGGTPERGELFF.

This clonotype was seen a few times. The rearrangement links TRBV2 to TRBJ1-4, with D tentatively TRBD1 (5 bases). Germline CDR1 reads SNHLY; CDR2 reads FYNNEI. V lost 7 bases and J lost 5, with 14 bases in between. This CDR3 region has 14 residues. The CDR3 loop is CASTGGRGNEKLFF. The CDR3 DNA follows: TGTGCCAGCACCGGCGGAAGGGGCAATGAAAAACTGTTTTTT. Full variable domain (remainder filled in from reference TRBV2 and TRBJ1-4): EPEVTQTPSHQVTQMGQEVILRCVPISNHLYFYWYRQILGQKVEFLVSFYNNEISEKSEIFDDQFSVERPDGSNFTLKIRSTKLEDSAMYFCASTGGRGNEKLFFGSGTQLSVL.

This clonotype was picked up a small number of times. V usage is TRBV4-1 and J usage is TRBJ1-2, with TRBD1 as a possible D gene (6 bases). Germline CDR1 reads MGHRA; CDR2 reads YSYEKL. The CDR3 has 15 residues. Between the trimmed V and J ends, which lost 1 base and 2 bases, there was a span of 11 bases. The CDR3 loop is CASSQGPGHNYGYTF. In nucleotides, the CDR3 is TGCGCCAGCAGCCAAGGGCCGGGACACAACTATGGCTACACCTTC.

The chain couples TRBV6-5 to TRBJ2-2, with a weak D call TRBD1 (5 bases). Trimming took off 3 bases at V and 2 bases at J, with 10 bases between the two ends. From germline, CDR1 is MNHEY and CDR2 SVGAGI. The CDR3 length is 15 residues. Here the CDR3 reads CASSYEWTNTGELFF. The CDR3 DNA is TGTGCCAGCAGTTATGAATGGACAAACACCGGGGAGCTGTTTTTT.

The V and J genes are TRBV29-1 and TRBJ2-3; weak D call: TRBD2 (5 bases). CDR1 SQVTM and CDR2 ANQGSEA come from the germline V gene. The CDR3 is 13 amino acids. V lost 3 bases to trimming and J lost 5 bases, with 12 bases between them. CDR3 amino acids: CSVDGSGRDTQYF. CDR3 DNA: TGCAGCGTTGACGGGTCTGGGAGAGATACGCAGTATTTT.

In this sample, this clonotype turned up a few times. The chain links TRBV5-5 to TRBJ2-2; D remains unclear. Germline values: CDR1 SGHKS, CDR2 YYEKEE (reference sequence). The CDR3 contains 14 residues. The V and J ends lost 7 bases and 0 bases respectively, with 10 bases between them. The CDR3 protein is CASGRTANTGELFF. The CDR3, as DNA: TGTGCCAGCGGTAGGACCGCGAACACCGGGGAGCTGTTTTTT.

The chain is built from TRBV4-3 and TRBJ2-3; TRBD1 might be the D (6 bases). CDR1 and CDR2 from the germline V gene are LGHNA and YSLEER. The CDR3 is made up of 15 amino acids. The V end lost 4 bases, the J end lost 3 bases, and 14 bases lay between the germline ends. As DNA, the CDR3 is TGCGCCAGCAGCCTGAACAGGGCTCGGACAGATACGCAGTATTTT. Translation: CASSLNRARTDTQYF.

This chain joins TRBV15 and TRBJ2-7, with D possibly matching TRBD1 (6 bases). The CDR3 is 15 residues long. Germline V gene sequence: CDR1 LNHNV, CDR2 YYDKDF (reference sequence). Between the trimmed V and J ends, which lost 0 bases and 4 bases, there was a span of 13 bases. CDR3 in DNA: TGTGCCACCAGCAGAGAACATTCAGGGGAATACGAGCAGTACTTC. As protein: CATSREHSGEYEQYF.

V and J are TRBV27 and TRBJ2-1; D is unclear. CDR1 MNHEY and CDR2 SMNVEV come from the germline V gene (reference sequence). This CDR3 spans 16 amino acids. V dropped 0 bases and J dropped 5 bases, with 14 bases sitting between them. The CDR3 region is CASSLSGLVRDNEQFF. The CDR3, as DNA: TGTGCCAGCAGTTTATCGGGTCTAGTACGCGACAATGAGCAGTTCTTC.

This clonotype was observed a few times. The chain recombines TRBV28 with TRBJ2-3; unclear D gene. The CDR3 is 16 amino acids. Trimming removed 2 bases from V and 0 bases from J, with 12 bases in between. Germline lookup yields CDR1 MDHEN and CDR2 SYDVKM. The CDR3 here is CASSLGSSVSTDTQYF. The CDR3 nucleotides read TGTGCCAGCAGTTTAGGCTCGTCAGTGAGCACAGATACGCAGTATTTT.

This clonotype appeared once. This chain links TRBV2 with TRBJ2-2, with TRBD1 as a possible D gene (7 bases). The CDR3 loop spans 15 amino acids. CDR1 and CDR2 (germline): SNHLY, FYNNEI. The V and J ends lost 7 bases and 3 bases respectively, with 15 bases between them. The CDR3, as DNA: TGTGCCAGCAATCCCATCAGGGGGGACACCGGGGAGCTGTTTTTT. This translates into CASNPIRGDTGELFF.

The chain carries TRBV19 and TRBJ2-4; 9 nucleotides agree with TRBD2. With V trimmed by 5 bases and J by 3 bases, 8 bases remained unmatched. This CDR3 spans 16 amino acids. The germline V gene encodes CDR1 LNHDA and CDR2 SQIVND (reference sequence). The DNA for the CDR3 is TGTGCCAGTAGTGCGAACGGACTAGCGAGCAAAAACATTCAGTACTTC. Translation gives CASSANGLASKNIQYF.

This clonotype showed up many times. J is TRBJ2-4 and V is TRBV20-1; 7 bases map to TRBD1. CDR3 length: 14 residues. The V gene end was trimmed by 3 bases and the J gene end by 4 bases; junction bases not matched to a gene: 6. Germline CDR1 and CDR2: DFQATT and SNEGSKA (reference sequence). CDR3 loop: CSAREGQVKNIQYF. The DNA for the CDR3 is TGCAGTGCTAGGGAAGGACAGGTTAAAAACATTCAGTACTTC.

The chain is built from TRBV15 and TRBJ2-5; 9 positions match TRBD2. Germline lookup yields CDR1 LNHNV and CDR2 YYDKDF (reference sequence). V was pared by 1 base and J by 9 bases, with 15 bases of the junction left unmatched. The CDR3 is 17 amino acids. This chain's CDR3 is CATSRGSGGVYRGAQYF. CDR3 DNA sequence: TGTGCCACCAGCAGAGGTAGCGGGGGTGTTTACCGAGGGGCCCAGTACTTC.